This TCR beta chain originates from a study of T-cell memory formation after mild COVID-19. TCRdb reanalysed the 5' RACE reads using MiXCR and keeps one entry per CDR3 protein. The sample lists approximately 290,000 distinct CDR3 sequences; roughly 15% were seen once. As to this clonotype: The antigen is unknown.

This CDR3 region has 13 residues. Trimming left V 2 bases short and J 8 bases short, with 10 bases between. Germline values: CDR1 MGHDK, CDR2 SYGVNS. The study's findings and limits: Day 15 to 85 contractors were CD4/CD8 balanced; later expanders leaned CD4+. A subset of responding clones appeared in pre-infection memory, suggesting cross-reactive memory joined. Mostly located in CM and EM were contracting CD4+ clones, with contracting CD8+ clones located in EMRA. Second-wave clones peaking on day 37 lacked confirmed SARS-CoV-2 specificity.

This chain links TRBV25-1 with TRBJ2-4; D gene unclear. This receptor was identified in a man in his late teens or twenties who had mild COVID-19 (a few samples of this study predate the infection). Cell type and time point are not known. The sequencing input was PBMCs or a T cell subset sorted from them (not recorded which). CDR3 nucleotide sequence: TGTGCCAGCAGTGAACGGTTTAGGGACATTCAGTACTTC. Its protein product is CASSERFRDIQYF.